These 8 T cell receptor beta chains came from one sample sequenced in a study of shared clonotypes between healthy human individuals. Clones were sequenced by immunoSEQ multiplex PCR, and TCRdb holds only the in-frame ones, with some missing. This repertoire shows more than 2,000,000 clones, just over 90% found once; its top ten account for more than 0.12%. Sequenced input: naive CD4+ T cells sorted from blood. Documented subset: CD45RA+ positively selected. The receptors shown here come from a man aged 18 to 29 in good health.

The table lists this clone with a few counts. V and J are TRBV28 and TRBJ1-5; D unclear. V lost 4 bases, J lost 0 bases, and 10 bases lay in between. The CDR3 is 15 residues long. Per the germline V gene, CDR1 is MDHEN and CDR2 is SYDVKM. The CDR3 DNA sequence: TGTGCCAGCAGTTCCAACACCTATAGCAATCAGCCCCAGCATTTT. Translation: CASSSNTYSNQPQHF.

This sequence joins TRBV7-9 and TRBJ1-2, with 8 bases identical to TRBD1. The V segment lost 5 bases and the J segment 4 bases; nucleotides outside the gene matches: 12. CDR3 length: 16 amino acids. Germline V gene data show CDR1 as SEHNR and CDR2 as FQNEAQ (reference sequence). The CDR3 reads CASSRGGTGLIYGYTF. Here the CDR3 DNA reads TGTGCCAGCAGCCGCGGAGGGACAGGCCTTATCTATGGCTACACCTTC.

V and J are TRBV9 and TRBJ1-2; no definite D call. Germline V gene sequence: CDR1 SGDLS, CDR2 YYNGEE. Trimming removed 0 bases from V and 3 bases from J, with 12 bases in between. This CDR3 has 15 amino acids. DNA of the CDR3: TGTGCCAGCAGCGTAGGCAGGCCGGAACACTATGGCTACACCTTC. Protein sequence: CASSVGRPEHYGYTF.

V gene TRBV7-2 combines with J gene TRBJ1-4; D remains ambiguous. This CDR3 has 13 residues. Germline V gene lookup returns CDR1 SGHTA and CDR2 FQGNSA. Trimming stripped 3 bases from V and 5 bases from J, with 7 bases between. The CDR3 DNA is TGTGCCAGCAGCTTCCTTCCCAATGAAAAACTGTTTTTT. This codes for CASSFLPNEKLFF.

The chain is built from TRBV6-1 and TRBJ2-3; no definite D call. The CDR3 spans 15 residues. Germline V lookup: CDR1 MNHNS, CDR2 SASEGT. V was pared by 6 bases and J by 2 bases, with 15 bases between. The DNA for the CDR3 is TGTGCCAGCAGATCCACAGATATATACACAGATACGCAGTATTTT. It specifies CASRSTDIYTDTQYF.

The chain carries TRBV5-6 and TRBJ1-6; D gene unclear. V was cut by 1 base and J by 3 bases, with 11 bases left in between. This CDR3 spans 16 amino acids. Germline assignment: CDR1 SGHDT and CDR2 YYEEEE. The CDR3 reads CASSLRAGSYNSPLHF. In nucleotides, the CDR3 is TGTGCCAGCAGCTTGCGGGCTGGGAGCTATAATTCACCCCTCCACTTT. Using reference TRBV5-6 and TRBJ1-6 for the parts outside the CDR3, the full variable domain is DAGVTQSPTHLIKTRGQQVTLRCSPKSGHDTVSWYQQALGQGPQFIFQYYEEEERQRGNFPDRFSGHQFPNYSSELNVNALLLGDSALYLCASSLRAGSYNSPLHFGNGTRLTVT.

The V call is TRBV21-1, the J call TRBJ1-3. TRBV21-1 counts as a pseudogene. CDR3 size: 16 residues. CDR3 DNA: TGTGCCAGCAGCAAAGCAGGAGGGGAACTAGGAAACACCATATATTTT. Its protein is CASSKAGGELGNTIYF.

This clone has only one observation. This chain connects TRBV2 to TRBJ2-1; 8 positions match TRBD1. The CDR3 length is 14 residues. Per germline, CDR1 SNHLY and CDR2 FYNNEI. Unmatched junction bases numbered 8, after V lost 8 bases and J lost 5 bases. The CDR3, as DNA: TGTGCCAGCCGAGGATGGACAGGGAACAATGAGCAGTTCTTC. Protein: CASRGWTGNNEQFF.